This TCR beta chain is from a study of cytomegalovirus exposure and HLA in healthy donors. The germline V and J ends were trimmed by 0 bases and 1 base, with 13 bases remaining between them. CDR3 length equals 17 residues. Germline V gene lookup returns CDR1 WSHSY and CDR2 SAAADI. Note on this clone: Its antigen is unknown.

The donors were part of the validation cohort of roughly 110 subjects. That cohort was separate from the first cohort, which comprised about 670 subjects. Points from the study as a whole: Most TCRs appeared rarely, but some public TCRs recurred in many donors.

Sequencing was performed with immunoSEQ multiplex PCR; in TCRdb, only in-frame clones are kept and a portion is missing. The sample comprises 250,000 to 400,000 clones, over 75% of which are singletons, and around 0.96% rests with the top ten. The chain is built from TRBV10-2 and TRBJ1-5; the D gene is possibly TRBD1 (6 bases). Sequencing was carried out using PBMCs. This receptor was obtained from a young man in good health and CMV-seronegative. The CDR3 is CASSESTGFPSNQPQHF. The CDR3, as DNA: TGCGCCAGCAGTGAGTCAACAGGGTTCCCAAGCAATCAGCCCCAGCATTTT.